One and the same sample provided the 14 T cell receptor beta chains below, sequenced in a study of radiation and T cells in renal cell carcinoma (dated by TCRdb to 2020 to 2021). Explained via the paper, the time point label denotes: blood 2 weeks post-SBRT. The treatment or condition label of this sample denotes: 15 Gy SBRT to primary tumor, nephrectomy 4 weeks later. To prepare the library, the immunoSEQ multiplex PCR assay was applied. What TCRdb holds here is the immuneACCESS table cut down to in-frame rearrangements. Part of the clones is not present; checked against another copy, under half of the missing clones reflect an unresolved V gene, and the others are unexplained. This sample holds some 130,000 clones; approximately 78% were observed only once. The ten biggest clones cover approximately 1.9% of the sample. The sample was blood, taken from a patient whose treatment included radiotherapy and nephrectomy. These receptors came from a woman aged 60-75 years with renal cell carcinoma.

The chain uses TRBV4-2 and TRBJ1-5; 7 nucleotides match TRBD1. The germline V gene has CDR1 LGHNA and CDR2 YNFKEQ. J was trimmed by 2 bases and V by 1 base; bases with no gene match: 2. This CDR3 has 15 residues. DNA of the CDR3: TGTGCCAGCAGCCAAGTAACAGGGGGCAATCAGCCCCAGCATTTT. Translated, it gives CASSQVTGGNQPQHF.

This clone was seen once. This chain joins TRBV11-3 and TRBJ2-2; 8 nucleotides match TRBD1. This CDR3 contains 16 residues. Germline loops: CDR1 SGHNT, CDR2 YENEEA. V shed 3 bases, J shed 5 bases, and the junction held 8 bases outside the gene matches. CDR3 protein: CASSFVGQGMTGELFF. The CDR3 DNA is TGTGCCAGCAGCTTTGTTGGACAGGGCATGACCGGGGAGCTGTTTTTT.

On this clone itself: Compared with germline, one end of the junction differs, possibly owing to a read error. V usage is TRBV25-1 and J usage is TRBJ2-5; 12 bases match TRBD1. The CDR3 loop spans 13 amino acids. Germline CDR1 reads MGHDK; CDR2 reads SYGVNS. As DNA, the CDR3 is TGTGCCAGCAGTGTCTCGTCGGGACAGGGGGCAGACTTC. Its translation is CASSVSSGQGADF.

The chain joins TRBV2 to TRBJ2-7; 8 nucleotides line up with TRBD1. The germline V gene has CDR1 SNHLY and CDR2 FYNNEI. Trimming cost V 4 bases and J 3 bases; bases outside gene matches: 2. The CDR3 loop spans 13 amino acids. This chain's CDR3 is CASSADRDYEQYF. CDR3 nucleotides: TGTGCCAGCAGTGCGGACAGGGACTACGAGCAGTACTTC.

The rearrangement links TRBV28 to TRBJ1-2; a weak D match, TRBD1 (5 bases). The germline V and J ends were trimmed by 3 bases and 2 bases, with 13 bases remaining between them. The CDR3 is 15 amino acids. From germline, CDR1 is MDHEN and CDR2 SYDVKM. The CDR3 loop reads CASSLMAGLNYGYTF. The CDR3 nucleotides are TGTGCCAGCAGTTTGATGGCGGGGCTAAACTATGGCTACACCTTC.

The chain joins TRBV5-1 to TRBJ2-2, with D hard to call. This CDR3 is built from 16 residues. Germline values: CDR1 SGHRS, CDR2 YFSETQ. Trimming removed 4 bases from V and 5 bases from J, with 18 bases in between. This chain's CDR3 is CASSPRSAARTGELFF. The CDR3 DNA reads as TGCGCCAGCAGCCCTCGGTCCGCGGCTCGAACCGGGGAGCTGTTTTTT.

The chain uses TRBV2 and TRBJ1-5; no definite D call. CDR3 length: 16 amino acids. Trimming pared 2 bases from V and 1 base from J, leaving 12 bases between. The germline CDR1 and CDR2 sequences are SNHLY and FYNNEI. The CDR3 loop reads CASSERARQSNQPQHF. As DNA, the CDR3 is TGTGCCAGCAGTGAAAGGGCTCGGCAAAGCAATCAGCCCCAGCATTTT. Using reference TRBV2 and TRBJ1-5 for the parts outside the CDR3, the full variable domain is EPEVTQTPSHQVTQMGQEVILRCVPISNHLYFYWYRQILGQKVEFLVSFYNNEISEKSEIFDDQFSVERPDGSNFTLKIRSTKLEDSAMYFCASSERARQSNQPQHFGDGTRLSIL.

The chain recombines TRBV5-1 with TRBJ2-1; D gene ambiguous. The V gene lost 2 bases and the J gene lost 4 bases, with 13 bases spanning the gap. The germline CDR1 and CDR2 sequences are SGHRS and YFSETQ. The CDR3 totals 15 residues. The CDR3 reads CASSFQGQIYNEQFF. CDR3 DNA sequence: TGCGCCAGCAGCTTCCAAGGCCAAATATACAATGAGCAGTTCTTC.

The rearrangement links TRBV5-1 to TRBJ2-1; D gene ambiguous. Germline V gene lookup returns CDR1 SGHRS and CDR2 YFSETQ. This CDR3 is 15 amino acids long. V was cut by 0 bases and J by 7 bases, with 14 bases left in between. The CDR3 region has the DNA TGCGCCAGCAGCTTGGATGGTTTAGAGAGGAATGAGCAGTTCTTC. It translates to CASSLDGLERNEQFF.

The gene calls are TRBV7-8 and TRBJ1-6; D gene unclear. V was pared by 1 base and J by 0 bases, with 22 bases between. From germline, CDR1 is SGHVS and CDR2 FQNEAQ. The CDR3 loop spans 21 amino acids. DNA for the CDR3: TGTGCCAGCAGCTTAGAGCGTCCCACGGCCCCGATGAGCTCCTATAATTCACCCCTCCACTTT. This sequence encodes CASSLERPTAPMSSYNSPLHF.

This clone was seen a few times. The identical CDR3 is also encoded by other nucleotide sequences in the sample. This rearrangement joins TRBV15 to TRBJ1-5; TRBD1 is a possible D gene (5 bases). The V gene lost 0 bases and the J gene lost 4 bases, with 10 bases spanning the gap. There are 15 residues in the CDR3. Germline V gene sequence: CDR1 LNHNV, CDR2 YYDKDF (reference sequence). The DNA for the CDR3 is TGTGCCACCAGCAGAGATAGGGCAGGGAATCAGCCCCAGCATTTT. Translated, it gives CATSRDRAGNQPQHF.

The chain links TRBV19 to TRBJ1-5; the match to TRBD1 covers 8 bases. This CDR3 contains 13 residues. Looked up from germline, CDR1 is LNHDA and CDR2 is SQIVND (reference sequence). CDR3 DNA: TGTTCCGCAGGGGGCGGCGGCAATCAGCCCCAGCATTTT. Translating gives CSAGGGGNQPQHF. Looking up the rest from reference TRBV19 and TRBJ1-5 gives the full variable domain: DGGITQSPKYLFRKEGQNVTLSCEQNLNHDAMYWYRQDPGQGLRLIYYSQIVNDFQKGDIAEGYSVSREKKESFPLTVTSAQKNPTAFYLCSAGGGGNQPQHFGDGTRLSIL.

The V gene is TRBV18, the J gene TRBJ1-2, with 10 bases matching TRBD1. This CDR3 is built from 13 residues. Per the germline V gene, CDR1 is KGHSH and CDR2 is LQKENI. V gave up 3 bases and J gave up 7 bases; unmatched junction bases: 2. The CDR3 nucleotides are TGTGCCAGCTCACCGGGACAGGGGCTTGGCTACACCTTC. Translating gives CASSPGQGLGYTF.

This sequence joins TRBV5-1 and TRBJ2-3; D is tentatively TRBD1 or TRBD2 (5 bases each). The CDR3 spans 14 residues. V lost 3 bases to trimming and J lost 4 bases, with 12 bases between them. The V gene's germline CDR1 is SGHRS and CDR2 YFSETQ. The CDR3 nucleotides read TGCGCCAGCAGCTGGGGGACCTCCGCAGATACGCAGTATTTT. Translation gives CASSWGTSADTQYF. Variable domain in full (rest from reference TRBV5-1 and TRBJ2-3): KAGVTQTPRYLIKTRGQQVTLSCSPISGHRSVSWYQQTPGQGLQFLFEYFSETQRNKGNFPGRFSGRQFSNSRSEMNVSTLELGDSALYLCASSWGTSADTQYFGPGTRLTVL.